This T cell receptor (beta chain) comes out of a study of OX40 agonist ivuxolimab in advanced cancers. This table comes from immunoSEQ multiplex PCR, and its TCRdb copy is limited to in-frame clones, with some not included. This table has roughly 56,000 clones, roughly 88% appearing once. This clone occurred a few times. Germline V lookup: CDR1 MNHEY, CDR2 SVGAGI. Trimming cost V 10 bases and J 4 bases; bases outside gene matches: 5. The CDR3 is 13 residues long. Prior autoimmune disease or systemic immunosuppression barred patients. Sequenced here: CD4+ or CD8+ T cells sorted from blood, sampled in a trial of the OX40 agonist ivuxolimab. The chain has TRBV6-5 and TRBJ1-5, with 9 bases fitting TRBD1. This clonotype originated in an adult with an advanced solid tumor such as melanoma, head and neck, liver or kidney cancer. The CDR3 is CATLGQGNQPQHF. CDR3 nucleotide sequence: TGTGCCACCTTAGGACAGGGGAATCAGCCCCAGCATTTT.